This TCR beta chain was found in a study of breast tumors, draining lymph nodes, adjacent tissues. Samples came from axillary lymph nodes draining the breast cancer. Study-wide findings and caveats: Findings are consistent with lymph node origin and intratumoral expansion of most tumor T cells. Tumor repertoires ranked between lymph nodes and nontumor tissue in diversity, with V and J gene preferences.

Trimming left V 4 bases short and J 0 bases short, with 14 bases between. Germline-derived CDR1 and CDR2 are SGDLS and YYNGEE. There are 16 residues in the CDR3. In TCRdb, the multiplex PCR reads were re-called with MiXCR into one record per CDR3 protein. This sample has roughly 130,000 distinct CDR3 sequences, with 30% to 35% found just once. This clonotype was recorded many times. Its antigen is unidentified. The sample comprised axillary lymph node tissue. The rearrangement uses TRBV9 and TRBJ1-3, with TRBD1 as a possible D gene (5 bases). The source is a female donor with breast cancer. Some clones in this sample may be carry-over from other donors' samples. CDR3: CASSPGGAASGNTIYF. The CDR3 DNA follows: TGTGCCAGCAGCCCGGGTGGGGCCGCCTCTGGAAACACCATATATTTT. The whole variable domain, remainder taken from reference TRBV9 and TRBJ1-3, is DSGVTQTPKHLITATGQRVTLRCSPRSGDLSVYWYQQSLDQGLQFLIQYYNGEERAKGNILERFSAQQFPDLHSELNLSSLELGDSALYFCASSPGGAASGNTIYFGEGSWLTVV.